The 16 T cell receptor beta chains below were found in one sample sequenced in a study of T cell repertoires in cytomegalovirus infection. In TCRdb, the reads were re-called with MiXCR into one record per CDR3 protein. The sample shows under 350,000 distinct CDR3 sequences, around 10% of them seen only once. Sequencing was carried out using PBMCs. The receptors derive from a human donor in good health (CMV status not recorded). Some clones in this sample may be carry-over from other donors' samples.

This clonotype was found many times. The rearrangement links TRBV7-7 to TRBJ2-7; 8 positions match TRBD1. Germline loops: CDR1 SSHAT, CDR2 FNYEAQ (reference sequence). The CDR3 consists of 16 residues. The DNA of the CDR3 is TGTGCTAGCAGCTTAGGAGACAGGGGATTCTCCTACGAGCAGTACGTC. Translating gives CASSLGDRGFSYEQYV.

The CDR3 protein is CSARQGYEQYV. The DNA for the CDR3 is TGCAGCGCCAGACAGGGGTACGAGCAGTACGTC. V usage is TRBV29-1 and J usage is TRBJ2-7, with 8 bases matching TRBD1. The CDR3 is made up of 11 amino acids. V was clipped by 7 bases and J by 4 bases; unmatched bases: 3. Germline assignment: CDR1 SQVTM and CDR2 ANQGSEA.

This clonotype has just a few counts. The genes are TRBV6-6 and TRBJ1-5; 8 bases fit TRBD1. Germline V gene lookup returns CDR1 MNHNY and CDR2 SVGAGI (reference sequence). The CDR3 runs to 14 residues. The junction had 3 bases not matched to a gene; V was cut back by 6 bases and J by 2 bases. The CDR3 region is CASRTGAGNQPQHF. The CDR3 region has the DNA TGTGCCAGCAGGACAGGGGCCGGCAATCAGCCCCAGCATTTT.

The sample holds a few counts of this clonotype. The chain combines TRBV5-4 with TRBJ2-3, with TRBD1 matching over 8 bases. Looked up from germline, CDR1 is SGHNT and CDR2 is YYREEE (reference sequence). The J segment lost 3 bases and the V segment lost 1 base, leaving 4 bases of the junction unmatched. The CDR3 is made up of 15 amino acids. The CDR3 DNA follows: TGTGCCAGCAGCTTGAACAGGGGGAGGACAGATACGCAGTATTTT. Residues: CASSLNRGRTDTQYF. Based on the CDR3 plus reference TRBV5-4 and TRBJ2-3, the full variable domain is ETGVTQSPTHLIKTRGQQVTLRCSSQSGHNTVSWYQQALGQGPQFIFQYYREEENGRGNFPPRFSGLQFPNYSSELNVNALELDDSALYLCASSLNRGRTDTQYFGPGTRLTVL.

This clonotype occurred many times. The chain combines TRBV7-2 with TRBJ2-3; the D gene is possibly TRBD1 (5 bases). The V gene's germline CDR1 is SGHTA and CDR2 FQGNSA. This CDR3 is 12 amino acids long. The V gene lost 11 bases and the J gene lost 2 bases, with 11 bases spanning the gap. CDR3 in amino acids: CACGAYTDTQYF. The CDR3 DNA follows: TGTGCCTGTGGGGCGTACACAGATACGCAGTATTTT.

The chain links TRBV6-5 to TRBJ2-1; D unclear. Germline lookup yields CDR1 MNHEY and CDR2 SVGAGI. Trimming pared 5 bases from V and 12 bases from J, leaving 11 bases between. There are 11 residues in the CDR3. As DNA, the CDR3 is TGTGCCAGCAGTGGTAACTGGGGGCAGTTCTTC. Residues: CASSGNWGQFF.

V usage is TRBV19 and J usage is TRBJ1-1; D unclear. Trimming cost V 4 bases and J 1 base, with 7 bases left between them. The germline CDR1 and CDR2 sequences are LNHDA and SQIVND (reference sequence). This CDR3 comprises 13 residues. CDR3 loop: CASSKTPNTEAFF. The CDR3 bases are TGTGCCAGTAGTAAAACACCGAACACTGAAGCTTTCTTT.

This clonotype was picked up many times. V is TRBV25-1 and J is TRBJ1-2; a possible D gene is TRBD1 (6 bases). The CDR3 length is 15 residues. V shed 2 bases and J shed 3 bases, with 13 bases lying between them. Germline V lookup: CDR1 MGHDK, CDR2 SYGVNS. The CDR3 sequence is CASSEPGVGDYGYTF. CDR3 nucleotide sequence: TGTGCCAGCAGTGAACCAGGGGTCGGGGACTATGGCTACACCTTC.

In its sample, this clonotype was seen many times. The gene calls are TRBV12-3 or TRBV12-4 and TRBJ1-2; D not resolved. V shed 6 bases and J shed 5 bases, with 16 bases lying between them. This CDR3 is 14 amino acids long. This CDR3 is CASRLLEGSYGYTF. CDR3 in DNA: TGTGCCAGCAGACTCCTGGAGGGCTCATATGGCTACACCTTC.

At least ten counts were recorded for this clonotype. V is TRBV12-5 and J is TRBJ1-2; tentatively, D is TRBD1 (5 bases). Looked up from germline, CDR1 is LGHNT and CDR2 is FRNRAP. V lost 1 base and J 10 bases, leaving 16 bases between the germline ends. The CDR3 is 14 residues long. Here the CDR3 reads CASGLEEMAGPYTF. In nucleotides, the CDR3 is TGTGCTAGTGGTTTGGAGGAAATGGCGGGGCCCTACACCTTC. The full variable domain, in which reference TRBV12-5 and TRBJ1-2 provide the parts outside the CDR3, is DARVTQTPRHKVTEMGQEVTMRCQPILGHNTVFWYRQTMMQGLELLAYFRNRAPLDDSGMPKDRFSAEMPDATLATLKIQPSEPRDSAVYFCASGLEEMAGPYTFGSGTRLTVV.

The CDR3 region is CASSLDGDGTGELFF. The CDR3 DNA is TGCGCCAGCAGCTTGGACGGGGATGGCACCGGGGAGCTGTTTTTT. The rearrangement links TRBV5-1 to TRBJ2-2; tentative D call: TRBD2 (5 bases). The length of the CDR3 is 15 residues. V gave up 0 bases and J gave up 4 bases, with 10 bases separating them. The V gene's germline CDR1 is SGHRS and CDR2 YFSETQ.

Many counts were recorded for this clonotype. The V and J genes are TRBV20-1 and TRBJ1-1; D perhaps matches TRBD1 (6 bases). Germline V gene lookup returns CDR1 DFQATT and CDR2 SNEGSKA (reference sequence). The CDR3 is 15 amino acids. Trimming removed 3 bases at V and 3 bases at J, with 17 bases between. The CDR3 sequence: CSASWAGGSYTEAFF. The CDR3 DNA follows: TGCAGTGCTAGTTGGGCCGGGGGCAGTTACACTGAAGCTTTCTTT.

On this clonotype itself: The CDR3 carries no conserved terminal phenylalanine or tryptophan, so it likely arises from a read error. The rearrangement links TRBV13 to TRBJ2-4, with 8 bases fitting TRBD1. Per the germline V gene, CDR1 is PRHDT and CDR2 is FYEKMQ (reference sequence). Trimming took 5 bases from V and 2 from J; bases not matched to a gene: 5. There are 15 residues in the CDR3. In nucleotides, the CDR3 is TGTGCCAGCAGCCTCCGGACAGGGACCAAAAACATTCAGTACTCC. Translation gives CASSLRTGTKNIQYS.

This clonotype appeared many times. This chain connects TRBV5-6 to TRBJ1-1; a possible D gene is TRBD1 (5 bases). The CDR3 has 15 residues. V was pared by 0 bases and J by 10 bases, with 19 bases between. CDR1 is SGHDT and CDR2 is YYEEEE in the germline V gene. DNA for the CDR3: TGTGCCAGCAGCTTGGGGACGGTCCGCCGGGGGGGAGCTTTCTTT. It yields the protein CASSLGTVRRGGAFF.

Ten or more counts support this clonotype. V is TRBV6-2 or TRBV6-3 and J is TRBJ1-1; 7 nucleotides agree with TRBD1. V shed 8 bases and J 7 bases; nucleotides not matched to a gene: 13. The CDR3 has 14 amino acids. CDR1 is MNHEY, CDR2 SVGEGT, per germline. The CDR3 DNA is TGTGCCAGCGAAGAGGGGGCAGGGGTTATTGAAGCTTTCTTT. It specifies CASEEGAGVIEAFF.

This clonotype was seen at least ten times. V and J are TRBV7-2 and TRBJ1-6; D is unresolved. The CDR3 has 14 residues. CDR1 is SGHTA, CDR2 FQGNSA, per germline. V lost 5 bases to trimming and J lost 7 bases, with 12 bases between them. The CDR3: CASSLNIGNSPLHF. The CDR3 nucleotides are TGTGCCAGCAGCCTTAACATCGGGAATTCACCCCTCCACTTT.